The TCR beta chain described here comes from a study of shared T cell receptors in the human thymus listed by TCRdb under 2021. Regarding the complete study: The study investigated the way shared, self-reactive T-cell receptor alpha chains are produced in the human thymus.

Receptors were amplified or captured by the immunoSEQ multiplex PCR assay. This immuneACCESS table, as held by TCRdb, lists in-frame sequences with V and J called but not all clones. Of the missing ones, under half trace to an unresolved V gene in checked studies; the others have no known cause. For this sample there are roughly 700,000 clones; approximately 88% appear just once. The top ten constitute approximately 0.011% of the sample. Per the germline V gene, SGHDT is the CDR1 and YYEEEE is the CDR2. Relative to germline, V is missing 6 bases and J is missing 4 bases, with 5 bases of the junction outside any gene match. The CDR3 sequence holds 13 residues, the cysteine and phenylalanine included. CDR3 DNA only is kept here, 39 bases in frame from base 1. Concerning this clone itself: No cognate antigen has been identified for it. No base-level quality is on record; no much larger clone is a single base apart.

The sample was also reused in another study, on human thymus T cells. The second paper further reports: In Finland, the donors were immunologically healthy infants who were having open corrective cardiac surgery for congenital heart defects. Thymus tissue was obtained as surgical resects removed during corrective cardiac surgery. Both the thymic and the peripheral blood repertoires appeared to show biased V and J gene segment usage. Highly overlapping thymic TCR repertoires among unrelated individuals were reported in the related research. The study described the TCR alpha and beta repertoires in about eight infant thymus samples and a few matching peripheral blood samples. Donor ages ranging from about 6 to 250 days were recorded, and about six male and a couple of female infants were included in the cohort. Thymocytes were released mechanically from tissue and stored at -70 °C as pellets of about 8.5-31 million cells. A QIAsymphony instrument was used to extract genomic DNA from the frozen cell pellets. The immunoSEQ multiplex PCR assay was used to amplify the TCRB and TCRAD loci from a standardized amount of quality-controlled genomic DNA. The V(D)J region was spanned by amplicons of a length sufficient to cover the CDR3 and to identify V and J genes. Through the commercial immunoSEQ service, the amplicons were sequenced on an Illumina platform. Primer bias and sequencing errors were corrected as previously described, and TCRAD and TCRB were defined on the basis of the IMGT database. Repertoires were analysed with immunoSEQ Analyzer 3.0 and VDJTools, covering basic statistics, V/J segment usage, diversity estimates, rarefaction and pairwise overlap. Diversity was estimated using the Chao1, ChaoE, Efron-Thisted, Shannon and inverse Simpson indices, and was also estimated on datasets down-sampled to the size of the smallest sample. Repertoire overlap used strict matching of CDR3 nucleotide sequence, V gene and J gene, with Jaccard-based multidimensional scaling clustering. Thymus samples yielded on average around 800,000 unique TCRB clonotypes, compared with 80,000 to 85,000 from blood samples.

The chain couples TRBV5-6 to TRBJ1-1, with 8 central nucleotides matching TRBD1. This TCR was sampled from a boy in the first two years of life with a congenital heart defect. Donor details come from another sample of the same person, matched by shared clones. Material for sequencing was thymocytes. Read as DNA, the sequence is TGTGCCAGCACCCCAGGGGGCCGCACTGAAGCTTTCTTT. Translated, it reads CASTPGGRTEAFF.